Sequencing of this TCR beta chain was carried out in a study of post-analysis software for immune sequencing data. Study-level results: Controls' normalized Chao1 diversity significantly exceeded that of multiple sclerosis patients.

This clonotype has a handful of counts. Its antigen is as yet unknown. Unique molecular identifiers had been added to the TCR beta cDNA libraries. TCRdb re-analysed the PCR reads in MiXCR, keeping a single row per CDR3 protein. Here the sample spans approximately 460,000 distinct CDR3 sequences, roughly 46% being singletons. This receptor was obtained from a girl aged 5-17 years with multiple sclerosis. Material for sequencing was blood.

CDR3 in DNA: TGCAGTGCTTCAGACGAGCAGTACTTC. This encodes CSASDEQYF. The chain uses TRBV20-1 and TRBJ2-7; D uncertain. Germline V gene lookup returns CDR1 DFQATT and CDR2 SNEGSKA (reference sequence). The CDR3 totals 9 residues. V lost 5 bases and J 5 bases, leaving 4 bases between the germline ends.